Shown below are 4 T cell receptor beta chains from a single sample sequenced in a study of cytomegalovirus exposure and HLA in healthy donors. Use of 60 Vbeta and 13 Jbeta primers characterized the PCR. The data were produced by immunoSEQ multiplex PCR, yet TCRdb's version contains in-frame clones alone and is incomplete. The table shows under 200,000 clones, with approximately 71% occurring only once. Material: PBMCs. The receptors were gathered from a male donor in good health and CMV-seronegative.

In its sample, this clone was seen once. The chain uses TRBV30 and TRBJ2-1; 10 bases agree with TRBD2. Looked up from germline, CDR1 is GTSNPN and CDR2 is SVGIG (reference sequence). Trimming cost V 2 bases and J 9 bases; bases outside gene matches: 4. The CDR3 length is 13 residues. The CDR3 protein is CAWSTLAGSEQFF. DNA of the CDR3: TGTGCCTGGAGTACACTAGCGGGAAGTGAGCAGTTCTTC.

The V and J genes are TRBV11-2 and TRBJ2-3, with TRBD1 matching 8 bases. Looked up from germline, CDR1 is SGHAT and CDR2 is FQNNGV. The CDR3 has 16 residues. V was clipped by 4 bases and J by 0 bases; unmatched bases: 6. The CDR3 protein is CASSSPRTGSTDTQYF. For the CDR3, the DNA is TGTGCCAGCAGCTCGCCTAGGACAGGGAGCACAGATACGCAGTATTTT.

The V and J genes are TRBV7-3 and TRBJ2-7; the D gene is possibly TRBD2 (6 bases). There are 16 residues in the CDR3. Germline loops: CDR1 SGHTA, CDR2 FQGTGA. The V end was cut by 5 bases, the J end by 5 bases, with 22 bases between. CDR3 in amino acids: CASSANPLAQGNEQYF. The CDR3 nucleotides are TGTGCCAGCAGCGCCAACCCACTAGCTCAAGGCAACGAGCAGTACTTC.

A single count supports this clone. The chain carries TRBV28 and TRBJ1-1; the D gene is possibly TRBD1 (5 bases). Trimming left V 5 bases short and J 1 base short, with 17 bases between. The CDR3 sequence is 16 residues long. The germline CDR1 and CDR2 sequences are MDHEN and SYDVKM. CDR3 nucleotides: TGTGCCAGCAGTCCCCGGACACTCGTCCGGAACACTGAAGCTTTCTTT. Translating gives CASSPRTLVRNTEAFF.